This T cell receptor beta chain was identified during a study of blood T cell repertoires in COVID-19. Looking at the study overall: The United States, Italy and Spain provided the acute and convalescent COVID-19 samples. T cells, B-cell-depleted T cells, or PBMCs provided the cDNA or gDNA that served as material.

Adults between roughly 18 and 95 years of age took part from 24 US areas. Cohorts were based on clinical histories the participants reported. Assay used: immunoSEQ multiplex PCR; TCRdb lists only in-frame clones, some missing. The sample yields fewer than 250,000 clones, about 86% seen once. V trimming: 4 bases; J trimming: 7 bases; junction bases outside the gene matches: 12. Germline assignment: CDR1 SQVTM and CDR2 ANQGSEA. CDR3 length: 16 amino acids. The TCR comes from a woman between 35 and 50 years old with acute COVID-19. Sequencing was done on a sample of PBMCs or T cells enriched from blood (not recorded which). The chain joins TRBV29-1 to TRBJ2-1, with 11 nucleotides matching TRBD2. This chain's CDR3 is CSVGGTSGTIGNEQFF. In nucleotides, the CDR3 is TGCAGCGTTGGGGGGACTAGCGGAACTATCGGGAATGAGCAGTTCTTC.